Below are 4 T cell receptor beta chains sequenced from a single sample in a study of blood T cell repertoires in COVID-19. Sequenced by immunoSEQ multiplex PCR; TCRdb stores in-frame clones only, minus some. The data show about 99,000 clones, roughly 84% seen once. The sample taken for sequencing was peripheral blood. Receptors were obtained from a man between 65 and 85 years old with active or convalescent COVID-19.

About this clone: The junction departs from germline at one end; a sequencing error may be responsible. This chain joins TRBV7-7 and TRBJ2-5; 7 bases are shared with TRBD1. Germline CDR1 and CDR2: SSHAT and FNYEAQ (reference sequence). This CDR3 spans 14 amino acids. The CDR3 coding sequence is TGTGCTAGCAGCCCGACAGGGTTTCGAGAGACCCAGTACTTC. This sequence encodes CASSPTGFRETQYF.

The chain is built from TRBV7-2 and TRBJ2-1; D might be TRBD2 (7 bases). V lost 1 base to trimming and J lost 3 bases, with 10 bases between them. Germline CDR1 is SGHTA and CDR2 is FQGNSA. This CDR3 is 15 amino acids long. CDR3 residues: CASSLGGGVYNEQFF. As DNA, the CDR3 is TGTGCCAGCAGCTTAGGAGGGGGGGTCTACAATGAGCAGTTCTTC. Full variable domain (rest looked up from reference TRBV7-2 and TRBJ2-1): GAGVSQSPSNKVTEKGKDVELRCDPISGHTALYWYRQSLGQGLEFLIYFQGNSAPDKSGLPSDRFSAERTGGSVSTLTIQRTQQEDSAVYLCASSLGGGVYNEQFFGPGTRLTVL.

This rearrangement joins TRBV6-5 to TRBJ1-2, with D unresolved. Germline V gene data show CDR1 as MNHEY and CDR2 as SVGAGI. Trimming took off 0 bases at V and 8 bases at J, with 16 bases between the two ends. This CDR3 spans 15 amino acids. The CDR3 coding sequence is TGTGCCAGCAGTTACTCGGAGGTTACCCTGGGGGGCTACACCTTC. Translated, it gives CASSYSEVTLGGYTF.

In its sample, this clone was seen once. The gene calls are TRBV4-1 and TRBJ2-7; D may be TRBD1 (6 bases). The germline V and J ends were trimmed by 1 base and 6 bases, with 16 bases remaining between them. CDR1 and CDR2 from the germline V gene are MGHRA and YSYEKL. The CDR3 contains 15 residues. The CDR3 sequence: CASSQAEQGLGEQYF. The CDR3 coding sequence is TGCGCCAGCAGCCAAGCGGAACAGGGCTTAGGCGAGCAGTACTTC.